This TCR beta chain was captured by sequencing in a study of cytomegalovirus exposure and HLA in healthy donors. General study findings and limits: The sole available immune exposure information was CMV serostatus.

The study ran its PCR with 60 Vbeta and 13 Jbeta primers. The assay was immunoSEQ multiplex PCR, and TCRdb's table has in-frame clones only and misses some. The data show approximately 190,000 clones, over 65% seen once. Germline CDR1 SGHDT, CDR2 YYEEEE. J was trimmed by 5 bases and V by 4 bases; bases with no gene match: 1. The CDR3 covers 13 residues. Remarks on this clone: Its antigen is not known.

V and J are TRBV5-6 and TRBJ1-4; TRBD1 agrees at 8 bases. The sample was PBMCs. The clonotype was recovered from a woman aged 45-65 years in good health and CMV-seropositive. CDR3 nucleotides: TGTGCCAGCAGCAACAGGGGGAATGAAAAACTGTTTTTT. Protein sequence: CASSNRGNEKLFF.